Below, 26 T cell receptor beta chains from the same sample are listed, as sequenced in a study of T cell responses to AZD1222 COVID-19 vaccine (dated by TCRdb to the early 2020s). The library was prepared using the immunoSEQ multiplex PCR assay. TCRdb holds this immuneACCESS table with in-frame rearrangements only. Some clones are missing; in checked studies, unresolved V genes explain under half, and the rest has no known cause. In all, the sample holds approximately 180,000 clones, and around nine tenths of those were seen once. 3.6% of the sample is held by the ten biggest clonotypes. The sample's time point label is to be understood as: about 28 days (+/-7) after the second vaccine dose. The treatment or condition label corresponds to: meningococcal conjugate vaccine given as trial control. The sequencing used peripheral blood, collected 28 days after the second dose of the MenACWY control vaccine. The receptors were sampled from an adult who received the MenACWY meningococcal vaccine as a control.

The chain combines TRBV28 with TRBJ2-7; a weak D match, TRBD2 (6 bases). Between the trimmed V and J ends, which lost 8 bases and 3 bases, there was a span of 14 bases. In germline, CDR1 is MDHEN, CDR2 SYDVKM. This CDR3 comprises 13 residues. CDR3 loop: CASHPGTLYEQYF. DNA of the CDR3: TGTGCCAGCCACCCCGGGACTCTCTACGAGCAGTACTTC.

V usage is TRBV28 and J usage is TRBJ1-4; a weak D match, TRBD1 (5 bases). The CDR3 is 14 residues long. Trimming took 5 bases from V and 7 from J, leaving 14 bases between them. The germline V gene has CDR1 MDHEN and CDR2 SYDVKM. This CDR3 reads CASSLAGQSEKLFF. The DNA for the CDR3 is TGTGCCAGCAGTCTCGCGGGGCAGAGTGAAAAACTGTTTTTT.

The rearrangement uses TRBV28 and TRBJ1-6; D uncertain. The CDR3 consists of 16 residues. V was cut by 3 bases and J by 0 bases, with 9 bases left in between. CDR1 is MDHEN and CDR2 is SYDVKM in the germline V gene. The DNA of the CDR3 is TGTGCCAGCAGTTTTGTAGGGCTCTCCTATAATTCACCCCTCCACTTT. As protein: CASSFVGLSYNSPLHF.

This rearrangement joins TRBV4-1 to TRBJ1-2; tentatively, D is TRBD1 (5 bases). The CDR3 runs to 13 residues. The germline gives CDR1 MGHRA, CDR2 YSYEKL. Trimming removed 0 bases at V and 8 bases at J, with 10 bases between. The CDR3 nucleotides are TGCGCCAGCAGCCAAGACGTTGACAGAGGCTACACCTTC. Protein: CASSQDVDRGYTF.

V gene TRBV3-1 (or the pseudogene TRBV3-2) combines with J gene TRBJ1-5; possible D gene TRBD1, 6 bases. The CDR3 is 19 amino acids. The germline V gene has CDR1 LGHDT and CDR2 YNNKEL (reference sequence). Trimming cost V 1 base and J 0 bases, with 19 bases left between them. The DNA for the CDR3 is TGTGCCAGCAGCCAAGGTACGGGACTCTCCAGGGGTAGCAATCAGCCCCAGCATTTT. It encodes CASSQGTGLSRGSNQPQHF.

This rearrangement joins TRBV30 to TRBJ1-1; D ambiguous. This CDR3 has 13 residues. Trimming took 0 bases from V and 0 from J, leaving 5 bases between them. CDR1 is GTSNPN and CDR2 is SVGIG in the germline V gene (reference sequence). This CDR3 reads CAWSVNLNTEAFF. Written as DNA, the CDR3 is TGTGCCTGGAGTGTAAACCTGAACACTGAAGCTTTCTTT.

The chain has TRBV6-5 and TRBJ2-3; D is possibly TRBD2 (5 bases). V was shortened by 2 bases and J by 9 bases, with 15 bases between the two germline ends. CDR1 and CDR2 from the germline V gene are MNHEY and SVGAGI. This CDR3 has 14 amino acids. CDR3 in DNA: TGTGCCAGCAGTTACACCGAGGACTCCCCCACGCAGTATTTT. Its protein product is CASSYTEDSPTQYF.

CDR3 amino acids: CASSPAGTGGSPLHF. Written as DNA, the CDR3 is TGTGCCAGCAGCCCCGCCGGGACAGGGGGTTCACCCCTCCACTTT. The genes are TRBV7-2 and TRBJ1-6, with 11 bases fitting TRBD1. J lost 9 bases, V lost 5 bases, and 6 bases had no gene match. Germline V gene sequence: CDR1 SGHTA, CDR2 FQGNSA. This CDR3 has 15 residues. The complete variable domain, with remaining parts taken from reference TRBV7-2 and TRBJ1-6, reads GAGVSQSPSNKVTEKGKDVELRCDPISGHTALYWYRQSLGQGLEFLIYFQGNSAPDKSGLPSDRFSAERTGGSVSTLTIQRTQQEDSAVYLCASSPAGTGGSPLHFGNGTRLTVT.

This chain connects TRBV9 to TRBJ1-3, with D uncertain. The CDR3 is made up of 15 amino acids. The V gene lost 3 bases and the J gene lost 0 bases, with 10 bases spanning the gap. Germline assignment: CDR1 SGDLS and CDR2 YYNGEE. The CDR3 here is CASSDGPYSGNTIYF. CDR3 bases: TGTGCCAGCAGCGACGGACCGTACTCTGGAAACACCATATATTTT.

The genes are TRBV5-6 and TRBJ2-7; D may correspond to TRBD1 or TRBD2 (5 bases each). Germline V gives CDR1 SGHDT, CDR2 YYEEEE. V was pared by 0 bases and J by 7 bases, with 8 bases between. The CDR3 consists of 12 residues. The CDR3 loop is CASSLGDLEQYF. The CDR3 coding sequence is TGTGCCAGCAGCTTGGGGGACCTGGAGCAGTACTTC.

The chain links TRBV28 to TRBJ2-5, with D possibly being TRBD2 (6 bases). In germline, CDR1 is MDHEN, CDR2 SYDVKM. CDR3 size: 15 residues. V lost 5 bases and J lost 5, with 18 bases in between. As DNA, the CDR3 is TGTGCCAGCAGTCCCCCGGAGGGGTATAGGGAGACCCAGTACTTC. This gives the protein CASSPPEGYRETQYF.

This clone was detected once. This chain links TRBV11-3 with TRBJ2-7; 9 positions agree with TRBD2. Trimming removed 6 bases from V and 1 base from J; junction bases left unmatched: 10. This CDR3 spans 16 amino acids. CDR1 is SGHNT, CDR2 YENEEA, per germline. The CDR3 DNA follows: TGTGCCAGCAGATATGGGGACCTAGCGGGATCCTACGAGCAGTACTTC. Encoded protein: CASRYGDLAGSYEQYF.

The V and J genes are TRBV6-4 and TRBJ2-6, with D maybe TRBD1 (5 bases). Trimming left V 0 bases short and J 1 base short, with 13 bases between. Germline CDR1 and CDR2: MRHNA and SNTAGT. This CDR3 region has 18 residues. CDR3 in DNA: TGTGCCAGCAGTGACTCGGCAGGGCACCCTTCTGGGGCCAACGTCCTGACTTTC. As protein: CASSDSAGHPSGANVLTF.

DNA for the CDR3: TGTGCCTGGAGTGGGGTGAGGCGGGAGGGCTTATACAATGAGCAGTTCTTC. This codes for CAWSGVRREGLYNEQFF. The chain employs TRBV30 and TRBJ2-1; 9 bases agree with TRBD2. This CDR3 is built from 17 residues. V shed 1 base and J 4 bases; nucleotides not matched to a gene: 11. The germline gives CDR1 GTSNPN, CDR2 SVGIG (reference sequence).

The chain carries TRBV6-6 and TRBJ1-4; no clear D gene. V was cut by 7 bases and J by 6 bases, with 12 bases left in between. Germline V gene lookup returns CDR1 MNHNY and CDR2 SVGAGI (reference sequence). This CDR3 is 13 amino acids long. CDR3 bases: TGTGCCAGCACGAACAGCATCGATGAAAAACTGTTTTTT. This translates into CASTNSIDEKLFF.

The chain combines TRBV5-4 with TRBJ2-7; 7 bases fit TRBD2. The CDR3 sequence is 14 residues long. V lost 4 bases and J lost 0; bases outside the gene matches: 4. CDR1 is SGHNT, CDR2 YYREEE, per germline (reference sequence). CDR3 DNA sequence: TGTGCCAGCAGCCTAGCGGAGAGCTCCTACGAGCAGTACTTC. Residues: CASSLAESSYEQYF.

The rearrangement joins TRBV5-1 to TRBJ2-5; 10 bases map to TRBD2. The CDR3 loop spans 16 amino acids. CDR1 and CDR2 from the germline V gene are SGHRS and YFSETQ. V shed 1 base and J 5 bases; nucleotides not matched to a gene: 8. CDR3 sequence reads: CASSLISGRAGETQYF. CDR3 DNA sequence: TGCGCCAGCAGCTTGATCAGCGGGAGGGCCGGGGAGACCCAGTACTTC.

The chain employs TRBV4-3 and TRBJ2-1; weak D call: TRBD2 (5 bases). Germline V gene lookup returns CDR1 LGHNA and CDR2 YSLEER. This CDR3 spans 15 amino acids. V was trimmed by 1 base and J by 0 bases, leaving 7 bases between them. CDR3 DNA: TGCGCCAGCAGCCAAGGCGAGGGCTCCTACAATGAGCAGTTCTTC. Translated: CASSQGEGSYNEQFF.

The J gene is TRBJ2-7, the V gene TRBV3-1 (or the pseudogene TRBV3-2), with D unclear. CDR1 LGHDT and CDR2 YNNKEL come from the germline V gene (reference sequence). The CDR3 extends over 12 amino acids. Trimming took 3 bases from V and 2 from J, leaving 5 bases between them. CDR3: CASSQTAYEQYF. The CDR3 DNA follows: TGTGCCAGCAGCCAGACTGCCTACGAGCAGTACTTC.

This clone was recorded only once. This rearrangement joins TRBV4-2 to TRBJ1-4, with TRBD1 matching over 8 bases. CDR3 length: 16 amino acids. The trim removed 3 bases at V and 8 bases at J, leaving 11 bases unmatched. Germline V gene sequence: CDR1 LGHNA, CDR2 YNFKEQ. CDR3 region: CASSQVTGVGEEKLFF. As DNA, the CDR3 is TGTGCCAGCAGCCAGGTGACAGGGGTGGGTGAAGAAAAACTGTTTTTT.

The chain uses TRBV6-5 and TRBJ1-1, with D hard to call. The CDR3 is made up of 13 amino acids. V gave up 7 bases and J gave up 1 base, with 10 bases separating them. From germline, CDR1 is MNHEY and CDR2 SVGAGI. CDR3 in amino acids: CASNQMGNTEAFF. The CDR3 nucleotides read TGTGCCAGCAATCAAATGGGGAACACTGAAGCTTTCTTT.

The chain carries TRBV28 and TRBJ1-2; no clear D. V lost 3 bases to trimming and J lost 2 bases, with 7 bases between them. The CDR3 length is 13 residues. The germline CDR1 and CDR2 sequences are MDHEN and SYDVKM. CDR3 sequence (DNA): TGTGCCAGCAGTTTGAACCGAAACTATGGCTACACCTTC. The encoded protein is CASSLNRNYGYTF.

The J gene is TRBJ2-1, the V gene TRBV20-1, with 10 bases that match TRBD2. The CDR3 extends over 14 amino acids. Losses at the gene ends were 3 bases for V and 9 bases for J; bases not matched to a gene: 8. The germline CDR1 and CDR2 sequences are DFQATT and SNEGSKA (reference sequence). This CDR3 reads CSASPPSGSTEQFF. CDR3 nucleotide sequence: TGCAGTGCTAGTCCCCCTAGCGGGAGTACTGAGCAGTTCTTC.

V and J are TRBV6-2 or TRBV6-3 and TRBJ2-7; 7 bases are shared with TRBD2. V gave up 2 bases and J gave up 0 bases; unmatched junction bases: 19. Looked up from germline, CDR1 is MNHEY and CDR2 is SVGEGT. The CDR3 spans 20 residues. The CDR3: CASSYGLGWRETSDSYEQYF. The CDR3 coding sequence is TGTGCCAGCAGTTACGGTTTAGGTTGGCGGGAGACGTCGGACTCCTACGAGCAGTACTTC.

The V gene is TRBV14, the J gene TRBJ2-7, with D maybe TRBD2 (6 bases). The length of the CDR3 is 12 residues. V gave up 10 bases and J gave up 3 bases, with 13 bases separating them. CDR1 SGHDN and CDR2 FVKESK come from the germline V gene. The CDR3 sequence: CATGTSYYEQYF. The CDR3 bases are TGTGCCACCGGGACTTCCTACTACGAGCAGTACTTC. The full variable domain, completed using reference TRBV14 and TRBJ2-7, is EAGVTQFPSHSVIEKGQTVTLRCDPISGHDNLYWYRRVMGKEIKFLLHFVKESKQDESGMPNNRFLAERTGGTYSTLKVQPAELEDSGVYFCATGTSYYEQYFGPGTRLTVT.

The V call is TRBV6-2 or TRBV6-3, the J call TRBJ2-7; 7 bases are a match to TRBD2. The V segment lost 4 bases and the J segment 0 bases; nucleotides outside the gene matches: 18. The CDR3 totals 19 residues. Germline loops: CDR1 MNHEY, CDR2 SVGEGT. Here the CDR3 DNA reads TGTGCCAGCAGTTCTACGCATAAGAGACTAGCTGGTAGCTCCTACGAGCAGTACTTC. Protein product: CASSSTHKRLAGSSYEQYF.